A single sample gave rise to the 20 T cell receptor beta chains below, sequenced in a study of blood T cell repertoires in COVID-19. The data were produced by immunoSEQ multiplex PCR, yet TCRdb's version contains in-frame clones alone and is incomplete. The data show roughly 160,000 clones, with approximately 84% seen just once and more than 5% held by the top ten. Sequenced sample: peripheral blood. The receptors stem from a woman in her forties or fifties with COVID-19, enrolled during active disease.

This clone was counted a single time. This CDR3 is CASSPNGGLNTEAFF. The CDR3 region has the DNA TGTGCCAGCAGCCCCAACGGGGGATTGAACACTGAAGCTTTCTTT. The rearrangement joins TRBV7-3 to TRBJ1-1; TRBD1 might be the D (5 bases). Germline loops: CDR1 SGHTA, CDR2 FQGTGA. V was trimmed by 5 bases and J by 0 bases, leaving 13 bases between them. This CDR3 is built from 15 residues. Complete variable domain (other parts from reference TRBV7-3 and TRBJ1-1): GAGVSQTPSNKVTEKGKYVELRCDPISGHTALYWYRQSLGQGPEFLIYFQGTGAADDSGLPNDRFFAVRPEGSVSTLKIQRTERGDSAVYLCASSPNGGLNTEAFFGQGTRLTVV.

This sequence joins TRBV7-9 and TRBJ2-7; D not resolved. The CDR3 extends over 12 amino acids. Germline V gene sequence: CDR1 SEHNR, CDR2 FQNEAQ (reference sequence). V lost 5 bases to trimming and J lost 3 bases, with 8 bases between them. This CDR3 is CASSRSYYEQYF. The DNA of the CDR3 is TGTGCCAGCAGCCGTTCCTACTACGAGCAGTACTTC.

The CDR3 DNA follows: TGTGCCAGCAGTCCCCAAACGATAGCGGGGGGGCCTGGAGAGACCCAGTACTTC. Residues: CASSPQTIAGGPGETQYF. This rearrangement joins TRBV27 to TRBJ2-5; 11 nucleotides agree with TRBD2. V was pared by 5 bases and J by 4 bases, with 15 bases of the junction left unmatched. Per germline, CDR1 MNHEY and CDR2 SMNVEV (reference sequence). CDR3 size: 18 residues.

Only a few counts were recorded for this clone. This rearrangement joins TRBV12-3 or TRBV12-4 to TRBJ1-1; D uncertain. Trimming removed 6 bases from V and 3 bases from J, with 8 bases in between. CDR3 length: 12 amino acids. CDR3 DNA: TGTGCCAGCAGGTCGGAGTACACTGAAGCTTTCTTT. This translates into CASRSEYTEAFF.

The V call is TRBV11-2, the J call TRBJ2-3; 8 nucleotides match TRBD1. The V gene's germline CDR1 is SGHAT and CDR2 FQNNGV. The J segment lost 4 bases and the V segment lost 3 bases, leaving 6 bases of the junction unmatched. This CDR3 has 15 residues. The CDR3 bases are TGTGCCAGCAGCTTCGGGACAGGTACCTCAGATACGCAGTATTTT. It is translated as CASSFGTGTSDTQYF.

V is TRBV6-1 and J is TRBJ2-2; D perhaps matches TRBD1 (6 bases). Trimming removed 2 bases at V and 4 bases at J, with 14 bases between. Per the germline V gene, CDR1 is MNHNS and CDR2 is SASEGT. The CDR3 is 16 residues long. The CDR3 here is CASSEFVQGSTGELFF. The CDR3 DNA reads as TGTGCCAGCAGTGAATTCGTACAGGGATCCACCGGGGAGCTGTTTTTT.

V usage is TRBV10-3 and J usage is TRBJ2-1; D gene ambiguous. V gave up 2 bases and J gave up 7 bases, with 6 bases separating them. Per the germline V gene, CDR1 is ENHRY and CDR2 is SYGVKD. The CDR3 is made up of 12 amino acids. For the CDR3, the DNA is TGTGCCATCAGTGAGACAAAAAATGAGCAGTTCTTC. Its translation is CAISETKNEQFF.

The chain uses TRBV19 and TRBJ2-3, with 9 nucleotides matching TRBD1. CDR1 and CDR2 (germline): LNHDA, SQIVND (reference sequence). J was trimmed by 2 bases and V by 3 bases; bases with no gene match: 3. The CDR3 is made up of 15 amino acids. The CDR3 here is CASSMGQGHTDTQYF. In DNA form, the CDR3 reads TGTGCCAGTAGTATGGGACAGGGACACACAGATACGCAGTATTTT.

V and J are TRBV27 and TRBJ1-5; D not resolved. The CDR3 is 16 amino acids. The germline CDR1 and CDR2 sequences are MNHEY and SMNVEV (reference sequence). The V end lost 2 bases, the J end lost 0 bases, and 11 bases lay between the germline ends. This chain's CDR3 is CASSLRGSPSNQPQHF. Written as DNA, the CDR3 is TGTGCCAGCAGTTTAAGAGGAAGCCCTAGCAATCAGCCCCAGCATTTT.

V gene TRBV19 combines with J gene TRBJ2-7; TRBD1 is a possible D gene (5 bases). The V end lost 0 bases, the J end lost 1 base, and 10 bases lay between the germline ends. The CDR3 contains 15 residues. In germline, CDR1 is LNHDA, CDR2 SQIVND (reference sequence). CDR3 loop: CASSIDGQPSYEQYF. In DNA, the CDR3 is TGTGCCAGTAGTATAGATGGACAACCATCCTACGAGCAGTACTTC.

The chain joins TRBV21-1 to TRBJ2-5; TRBD2, the D gene given by the table, was not confirmed from the DNA. TRBV21-1 is a pseudogene segment. This CDR3 comprises 15 residues. CDR3 loop: CASSRRGGVWETQYF. The CDR3 nucleotides read TGTGCCAGCAGCAGGCGCGGGGGTGTTTGGGAGACCCAGTACTTC.

The chain recombines TRBV6-5 with TRBJ2-2; the D is unclear. The V end lost 8 bases, the J end lost 1 base, and 14 bases lay between the germline ends. The CDR3 runs 15 residues. Germline CDR1 reads MNHEY; CDR2 reads SVGAGI. The CDR3 sequence is CASPRYVENTGELFF. The CDR3 DNA reads TGTGCCAGCCCGCGGTACGTGGAGAACACCGGGGAGCTGTTTTTT.

V usage is TRBV4-1 and J usage is TRBJ1-1; D gene ambiguous. The CDR3 extends over 15 amino acids. Looked up from germline, CDR1 is MGHRA and CDR2 is YSYEKL. V was pared by 2 bases and J by 11 bases, with 21 bases between. The CDR3 DNA is TGCGCCAGCAGCCAACCCTCCCGGGAGCCGCCCCGGGCTTTCTTT. Its protein product is CASSQPSREPPRAFF.

The genes are TRBV4-1 and TRBJ2-5; D remains ambiguous. Trimming shortened V by 2 bases and J by 3 bases, and 7 bases separated the two germline ends. Germline V lookup: CDR1 MGHRA, CDR2 YSYEKL. The CDR3 loop spans 13 amino acids. The chain's CDR3 is CASSQWQKETQYF. CDR3 DNA sequence: TGCGCCAGCAGCCAATGGCAGAAAGAGACCCAGTACTTC.

This sequence joins TRBV4-2 and TRBJ1-2, with TRBD1 matching over 7 bases. Germline V gene lookup returns CDR1 LGHNA and CDR2 YNFKEQ. With 1 base clipped from V and 3 bases from J, the junction kept 5 bases outside the gene matches. The CDR3 extends over 15 amino acids. This CDR3 is CASSQGDSYHYGYTF. DNA of the CDR3: TGTGCCAGCAGCCAAGGGGACAGCTACCACTATGGCTACACCTTC.

This clone appeared a single time. CDR3 nucleotide sequence: TGTGCCAGCAGCAGAGAGGGCGGGGGCCAAGAGACCCAGTACTTC. This sequence encodes CASSREGGGQETQYF. This sequence joins TRBV5-4 and TRBJ2-5; 7 nucleotides match TRBD2. J lost 1 base, V lost 4 bases, and 7 bases had no gene match. The CDR3 is made up of 15 amino acids. The germline V gene encodes CDR1 SGHNT and CDR2 YYREEE (reference sequence).

The V call is TRBV6-5, the J call TRBJ1-6; 7 bases agree with TRBD1. This CDR3 comprises 14 residues. CDR1 MNHEY and CDR2 SVGAGI come from the germline V gene. V shed 6 bases, J shed 14 bases, and the junction held 13 bases outside the gene matches. The CDR3 sequence: CASSWDSSLGALHF. Written as DNA, the CDR3 is TGTGCCAGCAGCTGGGACAGCAGCTTGGGAGCCCTCCACTTT.

The rearrangement joins TRBV6-2 or TRBV6-3 to TRBJ2-3; D call uncertain. The V and J ends lost 4 bases and 0 bases respectively, with 8 bases between them. This CDR3 contains 14 residues. The germline CDR1 and CDR2 sequences are MNHEY and SVGEGT. CDR3 sequence reads: CASSSGFSTDTQYF. The CDR3 nucleotides read TGTGCCAGCAGTTCAGGTTTTAGCACAGATACGCAGTATTTT.

The chain couples TRBV19 to TRBJ1-2, with a weak D call TRBD1 (5 bases). V was clipped by 1 base and J by 7 bases, with 13 bases between them. Germline CDR1 LNHDA, CDR2 SQIVND (reference sequence). The CDR3 loop spans 14 amino acids. CDR3: CASSIVGTSPGYTF. In nucleotides, the CDR3 is TGTGCCAGTAGTATAGTTGGGACTTCCCCTGGCTACACCTTC. Full variable domain (remainder filled in from reference TRBV19 and TRBJ1-2): DGGITQSPKYLFRKEGQNVTLSCEQNLNHDAMYWYRQDPGQGLRLIYYSQIVNDFQKGDIAEGYSVSREKKESFPLTVTSAQKNPTAFYLCASSIVGTSPGYTFGSGTRLTVV.

The chain carries TRBV2 and TRBJ2-1, with D maybe TRBD1 (6 bases). Germline V gene sequence: CDR1 SNHLY, CDR2 FYNNEI. The V and J ends lost 6 bases and 2 bases respectively, with 11 bases between them. The CDR3 consists of 14 residues. The CDR3 nucleotides read TGTGCCAGCAGCGGGGACATAGCCTACAATGAGCAGTTCTTC. Its protein is CASSGDIAYNEQFF.